This T cell receptor beta chain was retrieved from a study of shared clonotypes between healthy human individuals. General observations from the study: On the whole, naive subsets had larger estimated richness than memory subsets had. Shared across several donors were roughly 4.7% of the naive CD4 clonotypes.

With regard to this clone: Its matching antigen is unknown.

Germline V gene lookup returns CDR1 SGHNT and CDR2 YYREEE (reference sequence). V was trimmed by 0 bases and J by 1 base, leaving 11 bases between them. This CDR3 is 16 amino acids long. Sequenced by immunoSEQ multiplex PCR; TCRdb stores in-frame clones only, minus some. The table lists roughly 2.2 million clones, over 90% of them singletons. Adult donors, all healthy and HIV-negative, had no recent acute infections or vaccinations. This TCR was recovered from a man between 18 and 35 years old in good health. Some clones in this sample may be carry-over from other donors' samples. The genes are TRBV5-4 and TRBJ2-1; D unresolved. Sequenced input: naive CD4+ T cells from PBMCs. Documented subset: CD45RA+ positively selected. CDR3 in DNA: TGTGCCAGCAGCTTGGGGCGTGGGCTTTCCTACAATGAGCAGTTCTTC. Encoded protein: CASSLGRGLSYNEQFF.